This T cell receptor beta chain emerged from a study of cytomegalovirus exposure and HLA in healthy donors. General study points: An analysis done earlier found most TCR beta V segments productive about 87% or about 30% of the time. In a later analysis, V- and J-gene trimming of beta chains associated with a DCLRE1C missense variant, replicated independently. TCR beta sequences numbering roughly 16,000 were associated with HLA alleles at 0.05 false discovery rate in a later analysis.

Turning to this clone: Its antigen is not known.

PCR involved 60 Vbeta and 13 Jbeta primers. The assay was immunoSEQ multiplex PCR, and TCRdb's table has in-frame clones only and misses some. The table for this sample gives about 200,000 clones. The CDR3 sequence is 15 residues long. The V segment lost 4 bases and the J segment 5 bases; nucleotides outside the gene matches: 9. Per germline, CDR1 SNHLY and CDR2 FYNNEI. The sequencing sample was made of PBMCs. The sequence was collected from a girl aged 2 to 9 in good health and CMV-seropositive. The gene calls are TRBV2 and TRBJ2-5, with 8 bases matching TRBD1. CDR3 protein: CASSGQGRHAETQYF. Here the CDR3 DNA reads TGTGCCAGCAGTGGACAGGGGAGGCACGCGGAGACCCAGTACTTC.